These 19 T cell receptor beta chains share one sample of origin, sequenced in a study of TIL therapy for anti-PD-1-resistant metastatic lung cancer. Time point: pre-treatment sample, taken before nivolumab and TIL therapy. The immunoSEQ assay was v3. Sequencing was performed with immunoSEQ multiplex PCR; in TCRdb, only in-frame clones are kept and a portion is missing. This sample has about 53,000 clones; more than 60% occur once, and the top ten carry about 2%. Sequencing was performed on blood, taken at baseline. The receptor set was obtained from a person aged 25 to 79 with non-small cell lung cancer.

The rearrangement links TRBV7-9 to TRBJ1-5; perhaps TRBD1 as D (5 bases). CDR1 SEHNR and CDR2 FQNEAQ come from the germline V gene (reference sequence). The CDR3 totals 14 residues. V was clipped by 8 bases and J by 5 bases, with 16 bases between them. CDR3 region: CASARGGADQPQHF. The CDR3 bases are TGTGCCAGCGCCCGTGGAGGGGCAGATCAGCCCCAGCATTTT.

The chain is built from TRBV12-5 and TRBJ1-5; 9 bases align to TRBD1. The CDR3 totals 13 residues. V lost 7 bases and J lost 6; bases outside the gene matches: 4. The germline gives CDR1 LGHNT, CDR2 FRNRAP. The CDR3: CASALQGAQPQHF. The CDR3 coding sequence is TGTGCTAGTGCCTTACAGGGGGCTCAGCCCCAGCATTTT.

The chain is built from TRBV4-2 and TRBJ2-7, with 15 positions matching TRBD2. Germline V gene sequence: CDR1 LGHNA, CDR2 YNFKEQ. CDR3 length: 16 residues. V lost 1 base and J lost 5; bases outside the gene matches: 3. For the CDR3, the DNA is TGTGCCAGCAGCCAAGGGACTAGCGGGGGGGCGCACGAGCAGTACTTC. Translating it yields CASSQGTSGGAHEQYF.

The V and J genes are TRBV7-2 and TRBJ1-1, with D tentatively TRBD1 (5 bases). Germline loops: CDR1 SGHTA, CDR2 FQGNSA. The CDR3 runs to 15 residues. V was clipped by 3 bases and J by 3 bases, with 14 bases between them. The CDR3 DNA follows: TGTGCCAGCAGCTTCAGCAGCCCGGGGGACACTGAAGCTTTCTTT. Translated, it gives CASSFSSPGDTEAFF.

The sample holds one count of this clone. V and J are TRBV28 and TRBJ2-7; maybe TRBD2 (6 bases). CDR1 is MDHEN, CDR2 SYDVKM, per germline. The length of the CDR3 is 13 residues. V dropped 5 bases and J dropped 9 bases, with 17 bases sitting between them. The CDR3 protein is CASSPPGGVGQYF. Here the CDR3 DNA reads TGTGCCAGCAGTCCTCCCGGAGGGGTAGGGCAGTACTTC.

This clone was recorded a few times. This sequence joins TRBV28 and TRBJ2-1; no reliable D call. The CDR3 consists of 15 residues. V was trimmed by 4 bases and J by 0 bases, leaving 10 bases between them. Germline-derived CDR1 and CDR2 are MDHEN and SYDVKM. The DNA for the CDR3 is TGTGCCAGCAGTTATGTGGTGAGCTCCTACAATGAGCAGTTCTTC. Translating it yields CASSYVVSSYNEQFF.

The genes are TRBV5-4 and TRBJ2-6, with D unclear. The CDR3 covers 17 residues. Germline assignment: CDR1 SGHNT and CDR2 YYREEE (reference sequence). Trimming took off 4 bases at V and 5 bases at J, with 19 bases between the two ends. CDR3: CASSGWTLRSRANVLTF. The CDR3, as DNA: TGTGCCAGCAGCGGGTGGACGCTGCGTTCTAGGGCCAACGTCCTGACTTTC.

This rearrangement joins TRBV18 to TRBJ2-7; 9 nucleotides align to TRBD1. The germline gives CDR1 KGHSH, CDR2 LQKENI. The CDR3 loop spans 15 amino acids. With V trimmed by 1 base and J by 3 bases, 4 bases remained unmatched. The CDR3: CASSPRGQGHYEQYF. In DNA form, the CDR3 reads TGTGCCAGCTCACCACGGGGACAGGGTCACTACGAGCAGTACTTC.

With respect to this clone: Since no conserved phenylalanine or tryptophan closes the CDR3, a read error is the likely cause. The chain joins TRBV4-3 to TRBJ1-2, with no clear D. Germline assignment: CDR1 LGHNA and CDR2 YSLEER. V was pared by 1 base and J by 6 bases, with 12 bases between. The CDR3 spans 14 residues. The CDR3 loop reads CASSQVLNSDGYTL. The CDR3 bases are TGCGCCAGCAGCCAAGTGCTAAACTCCGATGGCTACACCCTC.

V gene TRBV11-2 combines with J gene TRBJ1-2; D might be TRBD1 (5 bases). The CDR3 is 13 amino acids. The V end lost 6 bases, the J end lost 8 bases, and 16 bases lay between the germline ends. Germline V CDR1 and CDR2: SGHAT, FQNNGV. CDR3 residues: CASRTWVEGGYTF. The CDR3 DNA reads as TGTGCCAGCAGGACATGGGTCGAGGGGGGCTACACCTTC.

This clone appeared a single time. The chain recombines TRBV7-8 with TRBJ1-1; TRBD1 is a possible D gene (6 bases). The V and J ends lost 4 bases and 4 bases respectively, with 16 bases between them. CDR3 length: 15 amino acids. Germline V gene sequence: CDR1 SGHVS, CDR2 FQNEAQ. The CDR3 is CASSSEKGESTEAFF. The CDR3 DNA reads TGTGCCAGCAGCTCAGAAAAGGGGGAAAGCACTGAAGCTTTCTTT.

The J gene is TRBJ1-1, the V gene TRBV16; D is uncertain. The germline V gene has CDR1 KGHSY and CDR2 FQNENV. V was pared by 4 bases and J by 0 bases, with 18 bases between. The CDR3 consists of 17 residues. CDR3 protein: CASSRLSTAPMNTEAFF. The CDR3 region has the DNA TGTGCCAGCAGCCGACTGAGTACAGCCCCTATGAACACTGAAGCTTTCTTT. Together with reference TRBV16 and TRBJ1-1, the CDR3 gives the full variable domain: GEEVAQTPKHLVRGEGQKAKLYCAPIKGHSYVFWYQQVLKNEFKFLISFQNENVFDETGMPKERFSAKCLPNSPCSLEIQATKLEDSAVYFCASSRLSTAPMNTEAFFGQGTRLTVV.

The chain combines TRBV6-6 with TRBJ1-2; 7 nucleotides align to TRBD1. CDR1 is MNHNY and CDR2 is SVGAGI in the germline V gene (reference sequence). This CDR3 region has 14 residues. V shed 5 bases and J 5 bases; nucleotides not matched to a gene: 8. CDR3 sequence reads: CASSRPQGRYGYTF. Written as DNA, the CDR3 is TGTGCCAGCAGTAGACCACAGGGGAGGTATGGCTACACCTTC.

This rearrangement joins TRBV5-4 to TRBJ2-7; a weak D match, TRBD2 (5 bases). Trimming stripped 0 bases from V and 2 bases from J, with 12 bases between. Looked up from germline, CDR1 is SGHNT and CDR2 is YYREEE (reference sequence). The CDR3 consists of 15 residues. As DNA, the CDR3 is TGTGCCAGCAGCTTGGGGGGAGCGGAAACCTACGAGCAGTACTTC. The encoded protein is CASSLGGAETYEQYF.

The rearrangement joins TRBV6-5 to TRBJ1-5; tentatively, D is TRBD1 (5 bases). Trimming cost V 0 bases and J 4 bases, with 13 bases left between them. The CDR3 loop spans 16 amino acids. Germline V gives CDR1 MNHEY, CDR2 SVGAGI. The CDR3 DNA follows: TGTGCCAGCAGTTACTCTGAGGGACGACGGAATCAGCCCCAGCATTTT. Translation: CASSYSEGRRNQPQHF.

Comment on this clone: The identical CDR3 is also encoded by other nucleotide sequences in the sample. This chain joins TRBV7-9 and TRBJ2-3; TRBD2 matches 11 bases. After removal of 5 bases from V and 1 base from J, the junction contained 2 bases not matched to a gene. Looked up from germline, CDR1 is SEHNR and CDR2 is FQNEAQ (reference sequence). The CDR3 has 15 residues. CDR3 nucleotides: TGTGCCAGCAGCCTGACTAGCGGGGGCACAGATACGCAGTATTTT. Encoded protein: CASSLTSGGTDTQYF.

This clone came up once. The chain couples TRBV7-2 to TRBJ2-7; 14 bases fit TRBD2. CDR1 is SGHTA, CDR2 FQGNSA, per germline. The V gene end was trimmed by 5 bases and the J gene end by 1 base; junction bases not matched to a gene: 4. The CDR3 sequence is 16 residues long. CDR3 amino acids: CASSLTSGGASYEQYF. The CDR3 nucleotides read TGTGCCAGCAGCCTGACTAGCGGGGGGGCGTCCTACGAGCAGTACTTC.

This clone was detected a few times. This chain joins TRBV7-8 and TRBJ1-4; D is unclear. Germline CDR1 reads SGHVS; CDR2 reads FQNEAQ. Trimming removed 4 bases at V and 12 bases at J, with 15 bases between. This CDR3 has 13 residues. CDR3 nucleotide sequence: TGTGCCAGCAGCTACTCTGGTATGAGACAACTGTTTTTT. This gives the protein CASSYSGMRQLFF.

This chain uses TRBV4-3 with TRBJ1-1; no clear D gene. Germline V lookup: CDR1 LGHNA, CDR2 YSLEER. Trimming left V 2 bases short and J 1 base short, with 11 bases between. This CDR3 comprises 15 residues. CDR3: CASSQLSFTNTEAFF. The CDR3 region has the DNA TGCGCCAGCAGCCAATTGTCTTTTACGAACACTGAAGCTTTCTTT.